The clone carrying this T cell receptor (beta chain) was picked up a small number of times. Its specificity is not known. Attachment of unique molecular identifiers was made to individual cDNA molecules. TCRdb fed the 5' RACE reads into MiXCR, producing one record per CDR3 protein. In the table there are 65,000 to 75,000 distinct CDR3 sequences, approximately 4.5% of which are singletons. CDR3 length: 14 residues. Germline V gene lookup returns CDR1 MNHNY and CDR2 SVGAGI (reference sequence). The ends lost 5 bases at V and 5 bases at J; junction bases unmatched: 3. The data were taken from a study of early T cells in non-severe SARS-CoV-2 infection. Study-level background: Unsorted whole blood bulk RNA was sequenced, with unpaired chains. Study findings and constraints: There was a bias toward anti-spike CD8 responses in VDJdb matching, which missed private and CD4 specificities.

This clonotype originated in an adult who was a healthcare worker with PCR-confirmed SARS-CoV-2 infection or an uninfected control (not recorded which). The donor label of this sample is uncertain. This rearrangement joins TRBV6-6 to TRBJ2-5; 12 bases agree with TRBD1. Sequenced material: whole blood, taken at baseline. The CDR3: CASSPGQGAETQYF. The CDR3 DNA sequence: TGTGCCAGCAGTCCGGGACAGGGGGCGGAGACCCAGTACTTC.